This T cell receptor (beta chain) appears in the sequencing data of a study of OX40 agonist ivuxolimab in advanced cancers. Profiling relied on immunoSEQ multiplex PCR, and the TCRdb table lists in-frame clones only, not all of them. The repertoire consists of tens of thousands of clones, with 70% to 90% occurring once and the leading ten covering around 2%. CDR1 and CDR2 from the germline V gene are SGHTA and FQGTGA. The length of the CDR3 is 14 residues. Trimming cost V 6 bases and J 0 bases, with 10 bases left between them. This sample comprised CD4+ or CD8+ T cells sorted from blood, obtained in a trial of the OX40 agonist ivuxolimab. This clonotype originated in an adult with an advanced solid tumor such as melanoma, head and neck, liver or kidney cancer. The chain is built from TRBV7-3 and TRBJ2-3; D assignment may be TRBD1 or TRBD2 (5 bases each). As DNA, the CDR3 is TGTGCCAGCAGTCCCGGGACGAGCACAGATACGCAGTATTTT. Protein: CASSPGTSTDTQYF.